The T cell receptor (beta chain) under discussion was sequenced for a study of cytomegalovirus exposure and HLA in healthy donors. Study-wide findings and caveats: Later analysis identified a missense DCLRE1C variant that was linked to TCR beta V- and J-gene trimming.

Every donor was a healthy person donating bone marrow. A note on this clone: Its antigen is undetermined.

Researchers ran the PCR with 60 Vbeta and 13 Jbeta primers. The assay was immunoSEQ multiplex PCR, and TCRdb's table has in-frame clones only and misses some. The data show 150,000 to 200,000 clones, with about four fifths seen just once and approximately 6% held by the top ten. This CDR3 has 16 residues. V trimming: 1 base; J trimming: 3 bases; junction bases outside the gene matches: 5. Germline V gene data show CDR1 as LNHNV and CDR2 as YYDKDF (reference sequence). This sequence originates from a woman aged 30 to 39 in good health and CMV-seropositive. The chain employs TRBV15 and TRBJ1-2, with 10 bases identical to TRBD1. Sequencing was performed on PBMCs. The CDR3 loop reads CATSRAGTGVDYGYTF. The CDR3 DNA follows: TGTGCCACCAGCAGAGCCGGGACAGGGGTTGACTATGGCTACACCTTC.